The 20 T cell receptor beta chains listed next were all sequenced from one sample in a study of T-cell memory formation after mild COVID-19. TCRdb independently ran MiXCR on the 5' RACE reads; one entry per CDR3 protein. This table has hundreds of thousands of distinct CDR3 sequences, about 20% appearing once. The sample taken for sequencing was PBMCs or a T cell subset sorted from them (not recorded which). Every receptor here comes from an adult woman who had mild COVID-19 (a few samples of this study predate the infection). Cell type and time point are not known.

J is TRBJ1-2 and V is TRBV29-1, with a weak D call TRBD1 (5 bases). Germline loops: CDR1 SQVTM, CDR2 ANQGSEA. Trimming removed 3 bases from V and 2 bases from J, with 7 bases in between. The CDR3 extends over 12 amino acids. DNA for the CDR3: TGCAGCGTTGAGCGGGACAACTATGGCTACACCTTC. Translation gives CSVERDNYGYTF.

This chain connects TRBV9 to TRBJ1-5; no reliable D call. The CDR3 spans 17 residues. Trimming cost V 4 bases and J 0 bases, with 17 bases left between them. Germline V gene lookup returns CDR1 SGDLS and CDR2 YYNGEE. The CDR3 nucleotides are TGTGCCAGCAGCCCTGGACGGTACTCCTATAGCAATCAGCCCCAGCATTTT. Residues: CASSPGRYSYSNQPQHF.

The genes are TRBV5-1 and TRBJ2-2; possibly TRBD1 for D (6 bases). The CDR3 covers 17 residues. V shed 3 bases and J shed 4 bases, with 19 bases lying between them. Germline CDR1 SGHRS, CDR2 YFSETQ. The CDR3 region has the DNA TGCGCCAGCAGCTGGGACACAACCAGTTCATCCACCGGGGAGCTGTTTTTT. Its translation: CASSWDTTSSSTGELFF.

The V gene is TRBV9, the J gene TRBJ1-5; D possibly corresponds to TRBD1 (6 bases). This CDR3 is built from 15 residues. Germline V gene data show CDR1 as SGDLS and CDR2 as YYNGEE. Trimming removed 3 bases from V and 3 bases from J, with 13 bases in between. The CDR3 bases are TGTGCCAGCAGCGCGAGTGACAGGATCAATCAGCCCCAGCATTTT. Its protein is CASSASDRINQPQHF. The full variable domain, its missing parts supplied by reference TRBV9 and TRBJ1-5, is DSGVTQTPKHLITATGQRVTLRCSPRSGDLSVYWYQQSLDQGLQFLIQYYNGEERAKGNILERFSAQQFPDLHSELNLSSLELGDSALYFCASSASDRINQPQHFGDGTRLSIL.

This clonotype was picked up a small number of times. One junction end disagrees with the germline gene, perhaps due to a read error. The chain links TRBV7-2 to TRBJ2-7; possible D gene TRBD2, 6 bases. Germline values: CDR1 SGHTA, CDR2 FQGNSA. The CDR3 totals 12 residues. The CDR3 region is CASSLAYYEQYF. The DNA for the CDR3 is TGTGCCAGCAGCCTAGCGTACTACGAGCAGTACTTC.

This rearrangement joins TRBV12-3 or TRBV12-4 to TRBJ2-3, with 7 bases that match TRBD1. The CDR3 loop spans 14 amino acids. J lost 0 bases, V lost 6 bases, and 3 bases had no gene match. The CDR3 protein is CASRRQGSTDTQYF. In DNA, the CDR3 is TGTGCCAGCAGGAGACAGGGAAGCACAGATACGCAGTATTTT.

This clonotype came up a few times. The V call is TRBV29-1, the J call TRBJ2-7; D is unresolved. V lost 2 bases and J 5 bases, leaving 19 bases between the germline ends. There are 15 residues in the CDR3. Germline V lookup: CDR1 SQVTM, CDR2 ANQGSEA. The CDR3 coding sequence is TGCAGCGTTGAACGGCTGGACGGTGGGGTAAACGAGCAGTACTTC. It yields the protein CSVERLDGGVNEQYF.

CDR3 sequence (DNA): TGTGCCAGTAGGGACCTACAGGGGGCTAGGGGCACTGAAGCTTTCTTT. Its protein is CASRDLQGARGTEAFF. The V gene is TRBV19, the J gene TRBJ1-1, with TRBD1 matching over 9 bases. Germline V CDR1 and CDR2: LNHDA, SQIVND (reference sequence). The CDR3 length is 16 residues. Trimming took 6 bases from V and 4 from J; bases not matched to a gene: 12. The whole variable domain, filled in from reference TRBV19 and TRBJ1-1, reads DGGITQSPKYLFRKEGQNVTLSCEQNLNHDAMYWYRQDPGQGLRLIYYSQIVNDFQKGDIAEGYSVSREKKESFPLTVTSAQKNPTAFYLCASRDLQGARGTEAFFGQGTRLTVV.

The chain is built from TRBV5-5 and TRBJ1-6; no reliable D call. There are 13 residues in the CDR3. Trimming shortened V by 2 bases and J by 8 bases, and 8 bases separated the two germline ends. Germline-derived CDR1 and CDR2 are SGHKS and YYEKEE (reference sequence). CDR3 DNA: TGTGCCAGCAGCTTTTCACCGGATTCACCCCTCCACTTT. Translation gives CASSFSPDSPLHF.

As regards this clonotype: The CDR3 does not close with the conserved phenylalanine or tryptophan, likely indicating a read error. V and J are TRBV6-2 or TRBV6-3 and TRBJ2-7; 8 bases fit TRBD2. Germline CDR1 reads MNHEY; CDR2 reads SVGEGT. The CDR3 runs to 14 residues. V was clipped by 0 bases and J by 4 bases; unmatched bases: 2. The CDR3 coding sequence is TGTGCCAGCAGTTACTCCCGGGGGGGGTACGAGCAGTACTTA. Translating it yields CASSYSRGGYEQYL.

In this sample, this clonotype turned up a few times. The chain links TRBV20-1 to TRBJ1-1; D is uncertain. This CDR3 region has 11 residues. CDR1 is DFQATT, CDR2 SNEGSKA, per germline (reference sequence). The ends were cut back, 6 bases at V and 0 bases at J, with 5 bases in the middle. CDR3 in DNA: TGCAGTGCCCTCCTGAACACTGAAGCTTTCTTT. The encoded protein is CSALLNTEAFF.

This clonotype has more than one count but fewer than ten. This sequence joins TRBV24-1 and TRBJ2-4, with D tentatively TRBD2 (6 bases). Germline V gene sequence: CDR1 KGHDR, CDR2 SFDVKD. V was shortened by 5 bases and J by 0 bases, with 22 bases between the two germline ends. The CDR3 is 19 amino acids. CDR3 in DNA: TGTGCCACCAGTGGACGATTAGAGGAGGGAACTTTAGCCAAAAACATTCAGTACTTC. This codes for CATSGRLEEGTLAKNIQYF.

The sample holds a few counts of this clonotype. The chain carries TRBV15 and TRBJ1-6; tentatively, D is TRBD1 (6 bases). Trimming left V 1 base short and J 9 bases short, with 19 bases between. The germline V gene encodes CDR1 LNHNV and CDR2 YYDKDF (reference sequence). This CDR3 is built from 17 residues. CDR3 loop: CATSRVRGTGRTSPLHF. In DNA form, the CDR3 reads TGTGCCACCAGCAGAGTCAGGGGTACAGGGCGAACTTCACCCCTCCACTTT.

This clonotype was seen ten or more times. The chain joins TRBV4-1 to TRBJ2-7, with D perhaps matching TRBD1 (6 bases). The CDR3 contains 14 residues. V lost 1 base to trimming and J lost 0 bases, with 7 bases between them. The germline gives CDR1 MGHRA, CDR2 YSYEKL. As DNA, the CDR3 is TGCGCCAGCAGCCAAGGGGACAACTCCTACGAGCAGTACTTC. Amino acids: CASSQGDNSYEQYF.

The gene calls are TRBV20-1 and TRBJ1-1; 9 positions agree with TRBD1. The CDR3 extends over 13 amino acids. Germline V gene sequence: CDR1 DFQATT, CDR2 SNEGSKA (reference sequence). The J segment lost 5 bases and the V segment lost 3 bases, leaving 4 bases of the junction unmatched. In DNA, the CDR3 is TGCAGTGCTAGTGGGGACAGGGTTACTGAAGCTTTCTTT. It is translated as CSASGDRVTEAFF.

This clonotype has only a few counts. This chain joins TRBV3-1 and TRBJ2-1; TRBD1 aligns across 9 bases. After removal of 1 base from V and 4 bases from J, the junction contained 5 bases not matched to a gene. The CDR3 covers 16 residues. Germline lookup yields CDR1 LGHDT and CDR2 YNNKEL (reference sequence). The CDR3 region has the DNA TGTGCCAGCAGCCAAGTCGACAGGGGGAGGTACAATGAGCAGTTCTTC. Protein product: CASSQVDRGRYNEQFF.

The V and J genes are TRBV6-5 and TRBJ2-2; maybe TRBD1 (6 bases). V was clipped by 6 bases and J by 6 bases, with 11 bases between them. The CDR3 covers 13 residues. Germline CDR1 reads MNHEY; CDR2 reads SVGAGI. The CDR3 protein is CASSSEGAGELFF. The CDR3 DNA reads as TGTGCCAGCAGCAGTGAGGGGGCCGGGGAGCTGTTTTTT.

This clonotype was detected a few times. This chain links TRBV14 with TRBJ2-1; D remains unclear. This CDR3 is 15 amino acids long. V was trimmed by 4 bases and J by 0 bases, leaving 10 bases between them. CDR1 and CDR2 (germline): SGHDN, FVKESK. The CDR3 region is CASSPKLYSYNEQFF. In nucleotides, the CDR3 is TGTGCCAGCAGCCCGAAGCTATACTCCTACAATGAGCAGTTCTTC.

V gene TRBV7-9 combines with J gene TRBJ1-2; D uncertain. V dropped 4 bases and J dropped 3 bases, with 6 bases sitting between them. The CDR3 runs to 12 residues. Germline lookup yields CDR1 SEHNR and CDR2 FQNEAQ (reference sequence). This CDR3 is CASSSADYGYTF. In nucleotides, the CDR3 is TGTGCCAGCAGCTCAGCAGACTATGGCTACACCTTC.

In this sample, this clonotype turned up a few times. The V call is TRBV9, the J call TRBJ2-5; perhaps TRBD1 as D (6 bases). V was pared by 4 bases and J by 5 bases, with 12 bases between. This CDR3 has 13 amino acids. The V gene's germline CDR1 is SGDLS and CDR2 YYNGEE. CDR3 amino acids: CASSHRDWETQYF. The CDR3 region has the DNA TGTGCCAGCAGCCACAGGGATTGGGAGACCCAGTACTTC.